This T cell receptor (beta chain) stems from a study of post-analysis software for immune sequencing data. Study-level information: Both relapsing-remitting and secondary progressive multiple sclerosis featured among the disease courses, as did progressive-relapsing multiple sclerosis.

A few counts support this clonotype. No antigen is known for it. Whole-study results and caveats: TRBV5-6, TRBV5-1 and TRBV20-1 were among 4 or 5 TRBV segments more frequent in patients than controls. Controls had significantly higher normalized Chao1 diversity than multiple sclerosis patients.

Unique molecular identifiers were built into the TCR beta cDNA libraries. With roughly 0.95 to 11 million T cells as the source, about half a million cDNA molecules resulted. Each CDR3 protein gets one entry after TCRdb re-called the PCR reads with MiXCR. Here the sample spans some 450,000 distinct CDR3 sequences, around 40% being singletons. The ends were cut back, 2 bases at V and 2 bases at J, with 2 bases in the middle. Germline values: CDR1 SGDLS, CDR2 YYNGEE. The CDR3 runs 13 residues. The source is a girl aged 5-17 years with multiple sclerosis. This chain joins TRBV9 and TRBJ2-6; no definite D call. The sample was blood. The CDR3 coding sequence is TGTGCCAGCAGCGTTACTGGGGCCAACGTCCTGACTTTC. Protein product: CASSVTGANVLTF.